This T cell receptor (beta chain) originates from a study of blood T cell repertoires in COVID-19. Trimming left V 3 bases short and J 4 bases short, with 13 bases between. CDR1 is SQVTM, CDR2 ANQGSEA, per germline. This CDR3 has 14 residues. This clone occurred a few times. The protocol was immunoSEQ multiplex PCR, while the TCRdb copy is restricted to in-frame clones and leaves out a portion. The repertoire holds approximately 220,000 clones, about 88% seen once, with more than 2.5% in the top ten. The TCR sequence derives from a woman between 25 and 40 years old who had recovered from COVID-19. Specimen: PBMCs or T cells enriched from blood (not recorded which). The gene calls are TRBV29-1 and TRBJ2-1; tentatively, D is TRBD1 (5 bases). Here the CDR3 reads CSVDSGLLYNEQFF. CDR3 coding DNA: TGCAGCGTTGATTCAGGGCTCCTATACAATGAGCAGTTCTTC.